This T cell receptor (beta chain) originates from a study of regulatory T cells in long-lasting Graves disease. Time point defined: newly diagnosed GD, antithyroid drugs for less than 3 months. With RNA extracted from PBMCs as input, the TCR library was made. Arm-PCR with iRepertoire HTBI primers amplified the CDR3 regions for these TCR beta libraries. MiXCR was run by TCRdb on the multiplex PCR reads, yielding one entry per CDR3 protein. This sample has about 200,000 distinct CDR3 sequences; about a sixth occur once, and the top ten carry around 20%. Study-wide points: Whereas 900 to 1,000 public clonotypes were shared by new patients, persistent patients shared more, at 2,741.

This clonotype has at least ten counts. Its antigen is undetermined. Mismatch with germline at one junction end may stem from a read error. The TCR was taken from a female donor with Graves disease. The sample in question was peripheral blood mononuclear cells (PBMCs), obtained at new diagnosis, from a patient treated with antithyroid drugs.

Here the CDR3 DNA reads TGTGCCAGCAGCTTAAGATCAGGGACTAACTATGGCTACACCTTC. This encodes CASSLRSGTNYGYTF. The rearrangement links TRBV5-1 to TRBJ1-2, with D possibly matching TRBD1 (5 bases). This CDR3 is 15 amino acids long. In germline, CDR1 is SGHRS, CDR2 YFSETQ.